The rows below give T cell receptor beta chains drawn from one sample of a study of T cell responses to AZD1222 COVID-19 vaccine. Here immunoSEQ multiplex PCR was the method, and the copy in TCRdb shows in-frame clones only, minus some. This repertoire shows 130,000 to 150,000 clones, under 95% found once; its top ten account for roughly 5.5%. The source was peripheral blood, collected on day 0 of AZD1222 vaccination. These receptors were taken from an adult in good health. CDR3s include the opening cysteine and the closing phenylalanine or tryptophan. Each record gives: V gene, clone size, D gene, J gene, CDR3 protein, CDR3 DNA. A D gene is named only where the DNA matches it firmly. Size values are once, few and many counts, or a class for expanded clones, and some rows have none.

TRBV6-6	-	-	TRBJ2-2	CASSTGVGELFF	TGTGCCAGCAGTACAGGTGTCGGGGAGCTGTTTTTT
TRBV2	-	-	TRBJ2-1	CASQYGDEQFF	TGTGCCAGTCAATATGGGGATGAGCAGTTCTTC
TRBV12-3/TRBV12-4	-	-	TRBJ1-4	CASSWALREKLFF	TGTGCCAGCAGCTGGGCCCTTCGCGAAAAACTGTTTTTT
TRBV20-1	-	-	TRBJ2-3	CSASLRDTQYF	TGCAGTGCTAGTTTACGGGATACGCAGTATTTT
TRBV7-2	-	-	TRBJ2-2	CASSLDTGELFF	TGTGCCAGCAGCTTAGACACCGGGGAGCTGTTTTTT
TRBV7-9	-	-	TRBJ1-1	CASSFDGNTEAFF	TGTGCCAGCAGCTTTGACGGGAACACTGAAGCTTTCTTT
TRBV6-6	-	-	TRBJ2-5	CASSYHRETQYF	TGTGCCAGCAGTTACCACAGGGAGACCCAGTACTTC
TRBV5-1	few	TRBD2	TRBJ2-7	CASSLEGLAGGYEQYF	TGCGCCAGCAGCTTGGAGGGACTAGCGGGAGGCTACGAGCAGTACTTC
TRBV7-3	-	-	TRBJ2-1	CASSIVPGNEQFF	TGTGCCAGCAGTATAGTACCGGGGAATGAGCAGTTCTTC
TRBV5-4	-	-	TRBJ2-3	CASSSNRDTQYF	TGTGCCAGCAGCTCAAACAGAGATACGCAGTATTTT
TRBV3-1/TRBV3-2	few	TRBD2	TRBJ2-7	CASRGTSGRDEQYF	TGTGCCAGCAGAGGTACTAGCGGGAGGGACGAGCAGTACTTC
TRBV6-6	-	-	TRBJ2-3	CASSYETDTQYF	TGTGCCAGCAGTTACGAGACAGATACGCAGTATTTT
TRBV9	-	-	TRBJ2-2	CASTAGLAWTGELFF	TGTGCCAGCACGGCTGGGCTAGCATGGACCGGGGAGCTGTTTTTT
TRBV20-1	-	-	TRBJ1-4	CSASKGNEKLFF	TGCAGTGCTAGTAAAGGGAATGAAAAACTGTTTTTT
TRBV29-1	-	-	TRBJ2-7	CSVEEGSGSGQYF	TGCAGCGTTGAAGAAGGTAGTGGGTCAGGGCAGTACTTC
TRBV5-5	-	-	TRBJ2-1	CASSLVRGAGNEQFF	TGTGCCAGCAGCTTGGTCAGGGGTGCAGGCAATGAGCAGTTCTTC